A selection of T cell receptor beta chains follows, all from one sample in a study of vaccination and CD4 T cells after COVID-19. A single record per CDR3 protein comes from TCRdb applying MiXCR to the PCR reads. The data hold roughly 15,000 distinct CDR3 sequences, with about four fifths observed a single time. For these TCRs, the target antigens are not known. Material: CD4+ T cells from blood, cultured in vitro, obtained after SARS-CoV-2 vaccination. These receptors originate from a human donor who received a COVID-19 vaccine. The CDR3 runs from the conserved cysteine through the conserved F or W. The D gene is left open where the match is weak. Only some rows state a clone size, as once, few, many or a class for expanded clones.

j_call v_call d_call clone_size cdr3_aa cdr3_nt
TRBJ1-5 TRBV21-1 NA once CASSKQFVDRLYSNQPQHF TGTGCCAGCAGCAAACAGTTCGTCGATCGCCTTTATAGCAATCAGCCCCAGCATTTT
TRBJ2-7 TRBV29-1 NA NA CSVEAGGTGYEQYF TGCAGCGTTGAAGCCGGCGGGACCGGCTACGAGCAGTACTTC
TRBJ2-4 TRBV19 TRBD1 NA CASSNRGHKNIQYF TGTGCCAGTAGTAACAGGGGGCACAAAAACATTCAGTACTTC
TRBJ2-3 TRBV5-4 TRBD2 NA CASSFVGSGGAADTQYF TGTGCCAGCAGCTTCGTGGGTAGCGGGGGGGCTGCAGATACGCAGTATTTT
TRBJ2-2 TRBV19 TRBD1 NA CASSTTGTGTGELFF TGTGCCAGTAGTACAACCGGGACAGGAACCGGGGAGCTGTTTTTT
TRBJ1-5 TRBV19 TRBD1 NA CASSTGQGRNQPQHF TGTGCCAGTAGTACTGGACAGGGTAGGAATCAGCCCCAGCATTTT
TRBJ2-5 TRBV20-1 TRBD2 NA CSARGSGGGETQYF TGCAGTGCTAGAGGGTCCGGGGGAGGGGAGACCCAGTACTTC
TRBJ2-5 TRBV10-2 TRBD2 NA CASSERLAGYQETQYF TGCGCCAGCAGTGAGCGGCTAGCGGGGTACCAAGAGACCCAGTACTTC
TRBJ2-3 TRBV29-1 TRBD1 NA CSVRQGLRTDTQYF TGCAGCGTTCGACAGGGGTTGCGCACAGATACGCAGTATTTT
TRBJ1-3 TRBV30 NA NA CAWSVNRAGNTIYF TGTGCCTGGAGTGTGAACAGGGCTGGAAACACCATATATTTT
TRBJ1-1 TRBV20-1 NA NA CSPPGEGRNTEAFF TGCAGCCCCCCCGGGGAGGGGAGAAACACTGAAGCTTTCTTT
TRBJ1-1 TRBV19 NA NA CASRAGWGTEAFF TGTGCCAGTAGGGCAGGGTGGGGCACTGAAGCTTTCTTT
TRBJ1-5 TRBV10-1 NA NA CASSEYGNQPQHF TGCGCCAGCAGTGAATATGGCAATCAGCCCCAGCATTTT
TRBJ2-5 TRBV20-1 NA medium-sized CSATGTSGETQYF TGCAGTGCTACCGGGACTTCAGGAGAGACCCAGTACTTC
TRBJ1-2 TRBV7-2 NA NA CASSLPNKDGYTF TGTGCCAGCAGCCTCCCTAATAAGGATGGCTACACCTTC
TRBJ2-2 TRBV5-1 TRBD1 few CASSLDIDRGRTGELFF TGCGCCAGCAGCTTAGATATTGACAGGGGGCGAACCGGGGAGCTGTTTTTT
TRBJ1-3 TRBV7-5 NA NA CISVPEAWVNHKLQGLGNTIYF NA
TRBJ2-4 TRBV30 NA NA CAWSVGGLSVQYF TGTGCCTGGTCGGTGGGGGGCTTATCTGTTCAGTACTTC
TRBJ2-1 TRBV7-2 NA NA CASSLVASTYNEQFF TGTGCCAGCAGCTTAGTCGCTAGTACCTACAATGAGCAGTTCTTC
TRBJ1-6 TRBV12-3/TRBV12-4 TRBD1 large CASSRTGSGSSYNSPLHF TGTGCCAGCAGCCGGACAGGCAGTGGCAGCTCCTATAATTCACCCCTCCACTTT
TRBJ1-2 TRBV23-1 NA NA CASSQSLICGRERGGYGYTF TGCGCCAGCAGTCAATCTCTAATTTGCGGGAGGGAAAGGGGGGGCTATGGCTACACCTTC
TRBJ2-3 TRBV7-8 TRBD2 NA CASSLVAGGATDTQYF TGTGCCAGCAGCTTAGTGGCGGGGGGGGCCACAGATACGCAGTATTTT
TRBJ1-6 TRBV9 NA NA CASSVDPAGRYNSPLHF TGTGCCAGCAGCGTAGACCCAGCAGGTAGATATAATTCACCCCTCCACTTT
TRBJ1-4 TRBV15 TRBD1 NA CATSRDRGEDEKLFF TGTGCCACCAGCAGAGACAGGGGGGAAGATGAAAAACTGTTTTTT
TRBJ2-5 TRBV5-1 NA once CASSLAMQETQYF TGCGCCAGCAGCTTGGCAATGCAAGAGACCCAGTACTTC
TRBJ2-5 TRBV5-6 TRBD1 NA CASSFKQGLDWETQYF TGTGCCAGCAGCTTTAAACAGGGGCTAGATTGGGAGACCCAGTACTTC
TRBJ2-3 TRBV11-2 NA NA CASSLGNRGTDTQYF TGTGCCAGCAGCTTAGGGAATCGGGGCACAGATACGCAGTATTTT
TRBJ2-5 TRBV20-1 NA few CSARDPVAVISDSGTQYF TGCAGTGCTAGAGATCCCGTAGCGGTTATCAGTGATTCCGGGACCCAGTACTTC
TRBJ2-7 TRBV30 TRBD2 NA CAWSVRGLAGDYEQYF TGTGCCTGGAGTGTACGGGGACTAGCGGGGGACTACGAGCAGTACTTC
TRBJ2-3 TRBV19 TRBD1 few CASTTGTGSGTDTQYF TGTGCCAGTACCACCGGGACAGGGTCTGGCACAGATACGCAGTATTTT
TRBJ2-5 TRBV2 NA NA CASSDRGAYQETQYF TGTGCCAGCAGTGACCGGGGGGCGTACCAAGAGACCCAGTACTTC
TRBJ1-2 TRBV7-2 TRBD1 NA CASSPGGSGYGYTF TGTGCCAGCAGTCCAGGGGGCAGCGGCTATGGCTACACCTTC
TRBJ1-1 TRBV20-1 NA medium-sized CSASLPGWGNTEAFF TGCAGTGCTAGTTTACCTGGGTGGGGGAACACTGAAGCTTTCTTT
TRBJ1-1 TRBV6-1 NA NA CASRRTVNTEAFF TGTGCCAGCAGACGCACGGTGAACACTGAAGCTTTCTTT
TRBJ1-1 TRBV10-2 TRBD1 NA CASRLTQGLNTEAFF TGCGCCAGCAGGCTAACACAGGGGTTGAACACTGAAGCTTTCTTT
TRBJ1-1 TRBV20-1 TRBD1 few CSARPGQKDTEAFF TGCAGTGCTAGACCGGGACAGAAAGACACTGAAGCTTTCTTT
TRBJ2-2 TRBV2 NA few CASSATRVKAGELFF TGTGCCAGCAGCGCGACAAGGGTCAAGGCCGGGGAGCTGTTTTTT
TRBJ1-2 TRBV2 TRBD1 NA CASRPGTAYGGYTF TGTGCCAGCAGACCCGGGACAGCCTATGGTGGCTACACCTTC
TRBJ1-5 TRBV9 NA once CASSTSGKTNQPQHF TGTGCCAGCAGCACCTCCGGGAAAACTAATCAGCCCCAGCATTTT
TRBJ2-3 TRBV19 TRBD1 NA CASSTRTGADTQYF TGTGCCAGTAGTACCCGGACAGGGGCAGATACGCAGTATTTT
TRBJ2-7 TRBV7-9 NA NA CASSSKGPYEQYF TGTGCCAGCAGCTCAAAGGGCCCTTACGAGCAGTACTTC
TRBJ1-2 TRBV5-4 NA NA CASSKRDGYGYTF TGTGCCAGCAGCAAACGGGACGGTTATGGCTACACCTTC
TRBJ1-1 TRBV12-3/TRBV12-4 NA NA CASSSVGGPLNTEAFF TGTGCCAGCAGTTCGGTAGGAGGGCCCCTAAACACTGAAGCTTTCTTT
TRBJ1-5 TRBV7-2 TRBD1 once CASSLDRGGDQPQHF TGTGCCAGCAGCTTAGACAGGGGTGGCGATCAGCCCCAGCATTTT
TRBJ1-2 TRBV12-3/TRBV12-4 NA once CASSRSGGYTF TGTGCCAGCAGTCGTTCCGGTGGCTACACCTTC